Each of the 15 T cell receptor beta chains below was sequenced from the same sample in a study of blood T cell repertoires in COVID-19. Sequenced by immunoSEQ multiplex PCR; TCRdb stores in-frame clones only, minus some. The data hold 110,000 or so clones, with 81% observed a single time. Source material: peripheral blood. All receptors derive from a man between 45 and 60 years old with acute or convalescent COVID-19.

Details on this clone: Additional DNA sequences in this sample encode the identical CDR3. The chain links TRBV2 to TRBJ2-3; TRBD2 aligns across 15 bases. Germline V gene data show CDR1 as SNHLY and CDR2 as FYNNEI. The V segment lost 4 bases and the J segment 6 bases; nucleotides outside the gene matches: 2. The CDR3 loop spans 15 amino acids. The CDR3 loop is CASSGTSGGADTQYF. The CDR3 nucleotides read TGTGCCAGCAGTGGGACTAGCGGGGGGGCGGATACGCAGTATTTT.

The rearrangement joins TRBV9 to TRBJ2-1; TRBD2 agrees at 11 bases. This CDR3 has 15 residues. Trimming took 2 bases from V and 3 from J; bases not matched to a gene: 1. Germline V gene lookup returns CDR1 SGDLS and CDR2 YYNGEE. The CDR3 nucleotides are TGTGCCAGCAGCGTTACTAGCGGGGGCTACAATGAGCAGTTCTTC. Residues: CASSVTSGGYNEQFF.

This chain joins TRBV3-1 (or the pseudogene TRBV3-2) and TRBJ2-5; D is possibly TRBD1 (6 bases). The germline V gene encodes CDR1 LGHDT and CDR2 YNNKEL (reference sequence). The V end lost 0 bases, the J end lost 4 bases, and 12 bases lay between the germline ends. This CDR3 has 15 residues. The CDR3 is CASSQDQGYGETQYF. The CDR3 region has the DNA TGTGCCAGCAGCCAAGATCAGGGGTACGGAGAGACCCAGTACTTC.

V and J are TRBV6-1 and TRBJ1-4, with D possibly matching TRBD1 (6 bases). The CDR3 runs to 16 residues. From germline, CDR1 is MNHNS and CDR2 SASEGT. Trimming stripped 1 base from V and 5 bases from J, with 14 bases between. This CDR3 reads CASSEDSNRENEKLFF. CDR3 nucleotide sequence: TGTGCCAGCAGTGAAGACAGTAACAGGGAGAATGAAAAACTGTTTTTT.

V is TRBV28 and J is TRBJ2-7; D is perhaps TRBD1 (5 bases). CDR1 and CDR2 (germline): MDHEN, SYDVKM. This CDR3 contains 13 residues. V lost 4 bases, J lost 3 bases, and 10 bases lay in between. CDR3 nucleotide sequence: TGTGCCAGCAGTTCGACAGCCAACTACGAGCAGTACTTC. It translates to CASSSTANYEQYF.

J is TRBJ2-7 and V is TRBV6-6; possible D gene TRBD1, 6 bases. V shed 5 bases and J shed 3 bases, with 11 bases lying between them. The CDR3 length is 13 residues. The germline gives CDR1 MNHNY, CDR2 SVGAGI (reference sequence). CDR3 amino acids: CASSPGHYYEQYF. In DNA, the CDR3 is TGTGCCAGCAGTCCGGGACACTACTACGAGCAGTACTTC.

The chain couples TRBV24-1 to TRBJ2-3, with a possible D match to TRBD1 (5 bases). CDR1 is KGHDR, CDR2 SFDVKD, per germline. Trimming pared 2 bases from V and 4 bases from J, leaving 9 bases between. The CDR3 spans 14 residues. CDR3 sequence reads: CATSDSGIPDTQYF. CDR3 sequence (DNA): TGTGCCACCAGTGATTCAGGGATTCCAGATACGCAGTATTTT.

DNA of the CDR3: TGTGCCAGCAGTTTAGCGGAGGGGAATGAGCAGTTCTTC. It yields the protein CASSLAEGNEQFF. The rearrangement links TRBV12-3 or TRBV12-4 to TRBJ2-1; possible D gene TRBD2, 6 bases. V gave up 0 bases and J gave up 7 bases, with 7 bases separating them. This CDR3 contains 13 residues.

The CDR3: CASSRMGQGDEKLFF. CDR3 coding DNA: TGTGCCAGCAGCCGGATGGGACAGGGCGATGAAAAACTGTTTTTT. V is TRBV3-1 (or the pseudogene TRBV3-2) and J is TRBJ1-4; the match to TRBD1 covers 9 bases. V shed 4 bases, J shed 6 bases, and the junction held 6 bases outside the gene matches. Germline loops: CDR1 LGHDT, CDR2 YNNKEL (reference sequence). The CDR3 consists of 15 residues.

The J gene is TRBJ1-4, the V gene TRBV19; TRBD1 matches 9 bases. Germline V gene sequence: CDR1 LNHDA, CDR2 SQIVND (reference sequence). V shed 3 bases, J shed 14 bases, and the junction held 4 bases outside the gene matches. The CDR3 contains 12 residues. CDR3 nucleotides: TGTGCCAGTAGTATGTATGGGACAGGGCTGTTTTTT. Translated, it gives CASSMYGTGLFF. Complete variable domain (other parts from reference TRBV19 and TRBJ1-4): DGGITQSPKYLFRKEGQNVTLSCEQNLNHDAMYWYRQDPGQGLRLIYYSQIVNDFQKGDIAEGYSVSREKKESFPLTVTSAQKNPTAFYLCASSMYGTGLFFGSGTQLSVL.

This clone was counted once. This chain connects TRBV9 to TRBJ1-4, with TRBD1 matching 11 bases. The CDR3 contains 17 residues. Looked up from germline, CDR1 is SGDLS and CDR2 is YYNGEE. V lost 0 bases and J lost 5; bases outside the gene matches: 6. The CDR3 nucleotides read TGTGCCAGCAGCGTAGCTTGGACAGGGGGCGAGAATGAAAAACTGTTTTTT. This codes for CASSVAWTGGENEKLFF.

This CDR3 is CSGKGQGYGYTF. The CDR3 DNA is TGCAGCGGGAAGGGACAGGGCTATGGCTACACCTTC. The chain combines TRBV29-1 with TRBJ1-2, with TRBD1 matching over 9 bases. Looked up from germline, CDR1 is SQVTM and CDR2 is ANQGSEA. The CDR3 runs 12 residues. Unmatched junction bases numbered 4, after V lost 7 bases and J lost 4 bases. The full variable domain, its missing parts supplied by reference TRBV29-1 and TRBJ1-2, is SAVISQKPSRDICQRGTSLTIQCQVDSQVTMMFWYRQQPGQSLTLIATANQGSEATYESGFVIDKFPISRPNLTFSTLTVSNMSPEDSSIYLCSGKGQGYGYTFGSGTRLTVV.

The chain recombines TRBV2 with TRBJ2-7; no reliable D call. The V end was cut by 6 bases, the J end by 2 bases, with 14 bases between. CDR1 is SNHLY, CDR2 FYNNEI, per germline. The CDR3 has 14 amino acids. The CDR3 is CASRLSRGTYEQYF. The CDR3 DNA reads TGTGCCAGCAGGCTCAGCCGCGGAACCTACGAGCAGTACTTC. Together with reference TRBV2 and TRBJ2-7, the CDR3 gives the full variable domain: EPEVTQTPSHQVTQMGQEVILRCVPISNHLYFYWYRQILGQKVEFLVSFYNNEISEKSEIFDDQFSVERPDGSNFTLKIRSTKLEDSAMYFCASRLSRGTYEQYFGPGTRLTVT.

For this clone: This sample includes further DNA sequences coding for the same CDR3. The genes are TRBV28 and TRBJ1-2; 7 nucleotides match TRBD1. Looked up from germline, CDR1 is MDHEN and CDR2 is SYDVKM. This CDR3 is 11 amino acids long. The ends lost 8 bases at V and 7 bases at J; junction bases unmatched: 4. CDR3 sequence reads: CASRQGRGYTF. CDR3 coding DNA: TGTGCCAGCCGACAGGGTCGTGGCTACACCTTC.

This clone was found a few times. V is TRBV10-3 and J is TRBJ2-2, with a weak D call TRBD1 (5 bases). The germline gives CDR1 ENHRY, CDR2 SYGVKD. The CDR3 length is 14 residues. With 2 bases removed from V and 7 bases from J, the gap between germline ends came to 11 bases. CDR3 region: CAISEGAVVGELFF. The CDR3 bases are TGTGCCATCAGTGAGGGGGCGGTTGTCGGGGAGCTGTTTTTT.